This T cell receptor (beta chain) was identified in a study of CD8 T cells in Susac syndrome. cDNA came from about 0.51 to 1 ug RNA primed by random hexamers. MiXCR, applied by TCRdb to the immunoSEQ multiplex PCR reads, yields one record per CDR3 protein. This table holds approximately 190,000 distinct CDR3 sequences, 95% found once. With V trimmed by 4 bases and J by 5 bases, 6 bases remained unmatched. The CDR3 has 15 residues. Specimen: CD8+ T cells from PBMCs. This chain links TRBV12-3 or TRBV12-4 with TRBJ1-1; 11 nucleotides match TRBD1. The source is a human donor with Susac syndrome. CDR3 sequence reads: CASSSDRGLGTEAFF. Here the CDR3 DNA reads TGTGCCAGCAGTTCGGACAGGGGGCTGGGTACTGAAGCTTTCTTT.